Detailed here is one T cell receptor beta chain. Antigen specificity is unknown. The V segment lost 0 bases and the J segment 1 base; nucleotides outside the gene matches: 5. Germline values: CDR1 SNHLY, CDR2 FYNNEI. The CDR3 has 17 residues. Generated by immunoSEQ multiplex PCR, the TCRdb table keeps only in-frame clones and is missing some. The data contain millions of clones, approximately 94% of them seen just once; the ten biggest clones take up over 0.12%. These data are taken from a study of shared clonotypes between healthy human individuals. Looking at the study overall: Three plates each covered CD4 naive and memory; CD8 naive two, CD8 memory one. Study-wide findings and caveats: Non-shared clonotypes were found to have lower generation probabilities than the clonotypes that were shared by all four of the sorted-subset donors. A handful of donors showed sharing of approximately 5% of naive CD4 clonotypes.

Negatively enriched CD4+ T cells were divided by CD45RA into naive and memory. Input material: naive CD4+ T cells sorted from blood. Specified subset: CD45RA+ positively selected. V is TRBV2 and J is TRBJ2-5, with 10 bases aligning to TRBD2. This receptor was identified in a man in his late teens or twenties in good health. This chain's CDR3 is CASSEARLAGVQETQYF. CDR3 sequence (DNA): TGTGCCAGCAGTGAAGCGAGGCTAGCGGGAGTCCAAGAGACCCAGTACTTC.